Sequencing of this T cell receptor (beta chain) was carried out in a study of immune evolution from preneoplasia to lung adenocarcinoma. Study in general: HLA loss of heterozygosity: under 7.5% AIS, about 14% MIA, approximately 35% ADC, none AAH. Notes on the study in general: Clonality was highest in normal lung, lower in later-stage lesions apparently.

The V gene's germline CDR1 is MDHEN and CDR2 SYDVKM. The CDR3 contains 17 residues. J was trimmed by 3 bases and V by 7 bases; bases with no gene match: 10. Profiled with immunoSEQ multiplex PCR; TCRdb holds only in-frame clones, not every one. Altogether about 6,600 clones are present, just under 80% being singletons, with the ten largest covering 6% to 6.5%. With regard to this clone: Its target is unknown.

Histologic diagnosis was independently verified by two lung pathologists. The material sequenced was FFPE minimally invasive lung adenocarcinoma tissue. The chain combines TRBV28 with TRBJ1-3; 12 bases fit TRBD1. This receptor was taken from a person aged 45-69 years with lung adenocarcinoma. The DNA for the CDR3 is TGTGCCAGCAACAGGGGACAGGGGGCCTTTTATGGAAACACCATATATTTT. Encoded protein: CASNRGQGAFYGNTIYF.